This TCR beta chain was documented in a study of T-cell reconstitution after alpha-beta-depleted transplantation in children (TCRdb year 2016). For the wider study: Using TCR repertoire profiling, the study quantitatively followed how T-cell immune reconstitution unfolded in children after TCRalphabeta/CD19-depleted allogeneic hematopoietic cell transplantation. Findings and caveats that apply to the study as a whole: Apparently early alphabetaT-cell count recovery about two months after transplant reportedly relied on only several hundred rapidly expanded clones derived from non-depleted graft cells. The high TCRbeta diversity at day 60 in some patients was ascribed to recipient T cells and intrathymic progenitors that had survived conditioning. Over the following months the frequencies of hyperexpanded clones went down, and after one year T-cell counts and TCRbeta diversity were mostly credited to newly produced T cells.

Library prep was done by PCR. Sequencing instrument: Illumina HiSeq 2500. TCR library preparation used molecular barcoding, with unique molecular identifiers applied to normalize quantification of the TCRbeta repertoire. TCRdb passed the public sequencing reads through fastp at Q25 and MiXCR, retaining productive beta sequences. Rows with one shared CDR3 protein collapse into an entry with the most common genes and DNA. The sample table shows more than 500,000 distinct CDR3 sequences, and roughly 11% are seen once. The top ten clones comprise 14% of the sample. This sample's treatment or condition label indicates: allogeneic hematopoietic cell transplantation with graft depleted of TCRalphabeta T cells and CD19 B cells. Transplant recipients were children who received TCRalphabeta/CD19-depleted allogeneic hematopoietic cell grafts. Unmatched junction bases come to 7, with V trimmed by 1 base and J by 5 bases. CDR1 and CDR2 are read off the germline V gene as SQVTM and ANQGSEA. CDR3 length: 16 amino acids, cysteine to phenylalanine. CDR3 DNA is the only sequence kept; it has 48 bases, read in frame from the first base.

This clonotype was observed a few times. What antigen it recognizes has not been identified. Base-call qualities are not available, and no considerably larger clone is one nucleotide away. The receptor was derived from a female patient aged 2-9 years who had a stem cell transplant for aplastic anemia, so the T cells may come from the graft donor. Sequenced here: PBMCs, mostly from graft donor cells, sampled 180 days after TCRalphabeta/CD19-depleted stem cell transplant. The chain is assembled from TRBV29-1 and TRBJ2-2; 10 central nucleotides agree with TRBD2. CDR3 region: CSVEGLAGAETGELFF. The nucleotide sequence is TGCAGCGTTGAAGGTCTAGCGGGAGCCGAAACCGGGGAGCTGTTTTTT.